This entry lists 21 T cell receptor beta chains sequenced from one sample in a study of cytomegalovirus exposure and HLA in healthy donors. The study ran its PCR with 60 Vbeta and 13 Jbeta primers. The data were produced by immunoSEQ multiplex PCR, yet TCRdb's version contains in-frame clones alone and is incomplete. The sample yields roughly 120,000 clones, more than 65% seen once. The specimen was PBMCs. The receptors were gathered from a man between 18 and 35 years old in good health and CMV-seropositive.

The chain is built from TRBV4-1 and TRBJ1-1; D possibly corresponds to TRBD1 (5 bases). V was pared by 2 bases and J by 4 bases, with 20 bases between. This CDR3 region has 17 residues. CDR1 is MGHRA, CDR2 YSYEKL, per germline. The CDR3 here is CASSQLIDGGVGTEAFF. CDR3 DNA sequence: TGCGCCAGCAGCCAACTAATTGATGGGGGGGTTGGCACTGAAGCTTTCTTT.

This chain uses TRBV15 with TRBJ2-1, with 8 bases aligning to TRBD1. Germline V lookup: CDR1 LNHNV, CDR2 YYDKDF (reference sequence). V was pared by 4 bases and J by 2 bases, with 7 bases of the junction left unmatched. The CDR3 covers 16 residues. The CDR3 protein is CATSTAAGGPYNEQFF. For the CDR3, the DNA is TGTGCCACCAGCACCGCCGCAGGGGGCCCCTACAATGAGCAGTTCTTC.

This clone occurred once. The V gene is TRBV27, the J gene TRBJ2-5; 8 bases map to TRBD2. Per the germline V gene, CDR1 is MNHEY and CDR2 is SMNVEV (reference sequence). CDR3 length: 20 amino acids. Trimming removed 2 bases from V and 4 bases from J; junction bases left unmatched: 21. The CDR3 sequence: CASSLAGGRRGLLRTETQYF. The DNA for the CDR3 is TGTGCCAGCAGTTTAGCGGGAGGAAGGCGCGGTTTACTTAGGACAGAGACCCAGTACTTC.

J is TRBJ1-2 and V is TRBV18, with 9 bases that match TRBD1. CDR3 length equals 14 residues. V shed 4 bases and J 6 bases; nucleotides not matched to a gene: 6. Germline loops: CDR1 KGHSH, CDR2 LQKENI. CDR3 sequence reads: CASSQGDRADGYTF. The CDR3 DNA reads TGTGCCAGCTCACAAGGGGACAGGGCGGATGGCTACACCTTC.

The chain joins TRBV9 to TRBJ2-1; TRBD2 agrees at 8 bases. This CDR3 has 16 amino acids. Germline V lookup: CDR1 SGDLS, CDR2 YYNGEE. Losses at the gene ends were 3 bases for V and 3 bases for J; bases not matched to a gene: 8. The CDR3 DNA follows: TGTGCCAGCAGCGCGACCGGGACTAGAGTCTACAATGAGCAGTTCTTC. The encoded protein is CASSATGTRVYNEQFF.

This chain connects TRBV6-5 to TRBJ1-4; no reliable D call. The germline gives CDR1 MNHEY, CDR2 SVGAGI. V dropped 0 bases and J dropped 3 bases, with 5 bases sitting between them. There are 14 residues in the CDR3. The CDR3, as DNA: TGTGCCAGCAGTTACTCGGGAGCTAATGAAAAACTGTTTTTT. The encoded protein is CASSYSGANEKLFF.

The J gene is TRBJ2-1, the V gene TRBV29-1, with no clear D. The V and J ends lost 3 bases and 7 bases respectively, with 10 bases between them. Germline values: CDR1 SQVTM, CDR2 ANQGSEA. The CDR3 has 12 amino acids. The CDR3 DNA sequence: TGCAGCGTTGACCCTGGAGCGAATGAGCAGTTCTTC. Translation: CSVDPGANEQFF.

The chain couples TRBV6-5 to TRBJ1-6, with D possibly matching TRBD1 (5 bases). The CDR3 sequence is 11 residues long. The germline gives CDR1 MNHEY, CDR2 SVGAGI. Trimming cost V 5 bases and J 14 bases, with 10 bases left between them. The CDR3 bases are TGTGCCAGCAGTAATACAGGCACCCTCCACTTT. It specifies CASSNTGTLHF.

The genes are TRBV11-2 and TRBJ1-1; D is possibly TRBD1 (5 bases). V dropped 1 base and J dropped 1 base, with 16 bases sitting between them. Per the germline V gene, CDR1 is SGHAT and CDR2 is FQNNGV. CDR3 length equals 17 residues. In DNA, the CDR3 is TGTGCCAGCAGCTTAGTAGGCCAGCGGGGGTCGAACACTGAAGCTTTCTTT. Its protein product is CASSLVGQRGSNTEAFF. The full variable domain, its missing parts supplied by reference TRBV11-2 and TRBJ1-1, is EAGVAQSPRYKIIEKRQSVAFWCNPISGHATLYWYQQILGQGPKLLIQFQNNGVVDDSQLPKDRFSAERLKGVDSTLKIQPAKLEDSAVYLCASSLVGQRGSNTEAFFGQGTRLTVV.

The chain recombines TRBV7-8 with TRBJ2-2; the match to TRBD1 covers 7 bases. CDR1 and CDR2 from the germline V gene are SGHVS and FQNEAQ. The junction had 21 bases not matched to a gene; V was cut back by 6 bases and J by 5 bases. The CDR3 is 19 residues long. This chain's CDR3 is CASRHRVRARGRATGELFF. The DNA for the CDR3 is TGTGCCAGCAGACACAGAGTACGAGCTAGGGGGCGCGCGACCGGGGAGCTGTTTTTT. Combining the CDR3 with reference TRBV7-8 and TRBJ2-2 gives the whole variable domain GAGVSQSPRYKVAKRGQDVALRCDPISGHVSLFWYQQALGQGPEFLTYFQNEAQLDKSGLPSDRFFAERPEGSVSTLKIQRTQQEDSAVYLCASRHRVRARGRATGELFFGEGSRLTVL.

The V call is TRBV6-1, the J call TRBJ2-2; weak D call: TRBD1 (5 bases). The V gene lost 6 bases and the J gene lost 2 bases, with 13 bases spanning the gap. From germline, CDR1 is MNHNS and CDR2 SASEGT. The CDR3 runs 15 residues. Here the CDR3 DNA reads TGTGCCAGCAGCGGACAAATTGACAACACCGGGGAGCTGTTTTTT. This sequence encodes CASSGQIDNTGELFF.

The V gene is TRBV4-1, the J gene TRBJ1-2; a weak D match, TRBD1 (6 bases). The CDR3 contains 15 residues. The V gene's germline CDR1 is MGHRA and CDR2 YSYEKL. V was cut by 3 bases and J by 8 bases, with 19 bases left in between. CDR3 DNA: TGCGCCAGCAGCCACCGACAGGAAGGGACTACCGGCTACACCTTC. Its translation is CASSHRQEGTTGYTF.

The chain links TRBV30 to TRBJ1-2, with D possibly matching TRBD1 (5 bases). Germline loops: CDR1 GTSNPN, CDR2 SVGIG (reference sequence). Trimming left V 2 bases short and J 7 bases short, with 8 bases between. The CDR3 extends over 11 amino acids. As DNA, the CDR3 is TGTGCCTGGAGTTACGGGGGTGGCTACACCTTC. The encoded protein is CAWSYGGGYTF.

Comments on this clone: The same CDR3 also results from other DNA sequences found in this sample. The V and J genes are TRBV6-1 and TRBJ2-7, with 7 bases aligning to TRBD1. CDR3 length: 13 residues. V gave up 5 bases and J gave up 3 bases; unmatched junction bases: 4. Germline lookup yields CDR1 MNHNS and CDR2 SASEGT. CDR3 DNA sequence: TGTGCCAGCAGTATGGGACAGAACTACGAGCAGTACTTC. It translates to CASSMGQNYEQYF.

The CDR3 reads CSVLVQGVNTEAFF. The CDR3 DNA is TGCAGCGTCCTCGTACAGGGAGTGAACACTGAAGCTTTCTTT. J is TRBJ1-1 and V is TRBV29-1; D perhaps matches TRBD1 (6 bases). Germline V gene data show CDR1 as SQVTM and CDR2 as ANQGSEA. The CDR3 covers 14 residues. V was clipped by 6 bases and J by 0 bases, with 14 bases between them. The full variable domain, with the rest looked up from reference TRBV29-1 and TRBJ1-1, is SAVISQKPSRDICQRGTSLTIQCQVDSQVTMMFWYRQQPGQSLTLIATANQGSEATYESGFVIDKFPISRPNLTFSTLTVSNMSPEDSSIYLCSVLVQGVNTEAFFGQGTRLTVV.

The rearrangement uses TRBV5-1 and TRBJ1-2, with 10 positions matching TRBD1. The V segment lost 4 bases and the J segment 6 bases; nucleotides outside the gene matches: 9. This CDR3 contains 15 residues. Germline CDR1 reads SGHRS; CDR2 reads YFSETQ. DNA of the CDR3: TGCGCCAGCAGCCCCGACCGACAGGGGGCTAATGGCTACACCTTC. This codes for CASSPDRQGANGYTF.

This clone showed up just a few times. The genes are TRBV6-5 and TRBJ1-1; 8 nucleotides match TRBD1. The junction had 3 bases not matched to a gene; V was cut back by 0 bases and J by 9 bases. The CDR3 sequence is 13 residues long. The germline V gene has CDR1 MNHEY and CDR2 SVGAGI. CDR3 region: CASSYSTGDKAFF. The CDR3 region has the DNA TGTGCCAGCAGTTACTCGACAGGGGATAAAGCTTTCTTT.

The CDR3 nucleotides are TGTGCCACTAGCGGGGGGTCCTACAATGAGCAGTTCTTC. Translated, it gives CATSGGSYNEQFF. The V and J genes are TRBV11-2 and TRBJ2-1; 11 bases match TRBD2. The V gene end was trimmed by 10 bases and the J gene end by 1 base; junction bases not matched to a gene: 0. The CDR3 is made up of 13 amino acids. The germline gives CDR1 SGHAT, CDR2 FQNNGV.

The rearrangement links TRBV25-1 to TRBJ2-1; 10 nucleotides match TRBD2. V dropped 3 bases and J dropped 9; count of bases not matched to a gene: 5. The CDR3 has 14 amino acids. Germline CDR1 is MGHDK and CDR2 is SYGVNS. In nucleotides, the CDR3 is TGTGCCAGCAGTGACTCTAGCGGGAGTCTTGAGCAGTTCTTC. Amino acids: CASSDSSGSLEQFF.

J is TRBJ2-7 and V is TRBV7-2, with 8 bases that match TRBD1. This CDR3 contains 13 residues. Per the germline V gene, CDR1 is SGHTA and CDR2 is FQGNSA. The ends lost 5 bases at V and 5 bases at J; junction bases unmatched: 5. Here the CDR3 DNA reads TGTGCCAGCAGCCCCGACAGGGGCGACGAGCAGTACTTC. It is translated as CASSPDRGDEQYF.

V and J are TRBV27 and TRBJ2-1; the D gene is possibly TRBD1 (6 bases). V was cut by 5 bases and J by 12 bases, with 17 bases left in between. Germline V gene data show CDR1 as MNHEY and CDR2 as SMNVEV (reference sequence). The CDR3 runs 13 residues. CDR3 loop: CASSPGQLWGQFF. As DNA, the CDR3 is TGTGCCAGCAGTCCTGGACAGCTCTGGGGGCAGTTCTTC.